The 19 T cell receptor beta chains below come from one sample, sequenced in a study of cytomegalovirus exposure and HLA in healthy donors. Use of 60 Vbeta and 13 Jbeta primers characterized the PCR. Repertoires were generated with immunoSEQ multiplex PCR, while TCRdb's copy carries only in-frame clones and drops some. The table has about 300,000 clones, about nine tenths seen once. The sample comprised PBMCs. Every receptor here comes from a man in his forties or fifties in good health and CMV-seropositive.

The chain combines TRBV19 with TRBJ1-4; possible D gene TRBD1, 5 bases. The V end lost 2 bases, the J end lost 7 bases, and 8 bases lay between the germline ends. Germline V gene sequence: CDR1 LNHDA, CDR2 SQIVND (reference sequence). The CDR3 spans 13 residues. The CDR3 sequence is CASSINRLEKLFF. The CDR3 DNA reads TGTGCCAGTAGTATAAACAGGCTTGAAAAACTGTTTTTT.

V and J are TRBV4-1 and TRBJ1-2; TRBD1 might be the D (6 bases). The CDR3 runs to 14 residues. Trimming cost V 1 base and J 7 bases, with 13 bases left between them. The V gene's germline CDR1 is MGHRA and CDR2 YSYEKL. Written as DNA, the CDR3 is TGCGCCAGCAGCCAAGGGGCAGGGGCGACTGGCTACACCTTC. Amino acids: CASSQGAGATGYTF.

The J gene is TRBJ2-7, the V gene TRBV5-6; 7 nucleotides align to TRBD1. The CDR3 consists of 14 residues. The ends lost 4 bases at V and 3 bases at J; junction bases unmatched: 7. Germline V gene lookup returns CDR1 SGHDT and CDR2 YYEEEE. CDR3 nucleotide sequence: TGTGCCAGCAGCGTGGCAGGGGGTGACTACGAGCAGTACTTC. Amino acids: CASSVAGGDYEQYF.

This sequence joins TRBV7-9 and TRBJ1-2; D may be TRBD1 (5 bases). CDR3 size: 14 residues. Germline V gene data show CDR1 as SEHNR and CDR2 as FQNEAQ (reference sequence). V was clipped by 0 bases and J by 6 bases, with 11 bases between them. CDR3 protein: CASSLAVQDNGYTF. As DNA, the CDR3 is TGTGCCAGCAGCTTAGCGGTCCAGGACAATGGCTACACCTTC.

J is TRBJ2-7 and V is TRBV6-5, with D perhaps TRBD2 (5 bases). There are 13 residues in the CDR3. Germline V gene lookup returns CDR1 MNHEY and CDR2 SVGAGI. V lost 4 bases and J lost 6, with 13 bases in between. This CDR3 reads CASSFRGIGEQYF. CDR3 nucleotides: TGTGCCAGCAGTTTCAGAGGGATCGGCGAGCAGTACTTC.

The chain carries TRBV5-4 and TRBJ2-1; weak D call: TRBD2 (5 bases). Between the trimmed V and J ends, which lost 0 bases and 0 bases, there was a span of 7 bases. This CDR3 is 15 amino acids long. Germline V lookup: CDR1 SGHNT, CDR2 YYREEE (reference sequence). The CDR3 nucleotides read TGTGCCAGCAGCTTGGTTAGCGCCTCCTACAATGAGCAGTTCTTC. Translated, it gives CASSLVSASYNEQFF.

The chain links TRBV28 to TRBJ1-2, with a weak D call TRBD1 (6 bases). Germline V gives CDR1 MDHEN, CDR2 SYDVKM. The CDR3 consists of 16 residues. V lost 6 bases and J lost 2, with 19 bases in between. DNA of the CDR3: TGTGCCAGCAGAAATACTGGACAGTCGAGGAACTATGGCTACACCTTC. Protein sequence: CASRNTGQSRNYGYTF.

CDR3 in amino acids: CASSLTSGGGQETQYF. DNA of the CDR3: TGTGCCAGCAGTCTTACCAGCGGGGGGGGGCAAGAGACCCAGTACTTC. This chain links TRBV28 with TRBJ2-5, with 10 bases identical to TRBD2. Germline values: CDR1 MDHEN, CDR2 SYDVKM. With V trimmed by 5 bases and J by 2 bases, 8 bases remained unmatched. There are 16 residues in the CDR3.

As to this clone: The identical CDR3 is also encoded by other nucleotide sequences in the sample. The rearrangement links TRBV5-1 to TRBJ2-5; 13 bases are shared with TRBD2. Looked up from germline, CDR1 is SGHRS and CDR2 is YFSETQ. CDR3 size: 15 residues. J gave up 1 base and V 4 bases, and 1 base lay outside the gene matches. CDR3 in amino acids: CASSRTSGSQETQYF. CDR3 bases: TGCGCCAGCAGCCGGACTAGCGGGAGCCAAGAGACCCAGTACTTC.

The DNA of the CDR3 is TGTGCCAGCAGCCAGACATCTCGACAGGGTGTCGGCAATGAGCAGTTCTTC. Protein: CASSQTSRQGVGNEQFF. The rearrangement joins TRBV4-2 to TRBJ2-1; 7 bases agree with TRBD1. Looked up from germline, CDR1 is LGHNA and CDR2 is YNFKEQ. The V gene end was trimmed by 3 bases and the J gene end by 6 bases; junction bases not matched to a gene: 14. This CDR3 comprises 17 residues.

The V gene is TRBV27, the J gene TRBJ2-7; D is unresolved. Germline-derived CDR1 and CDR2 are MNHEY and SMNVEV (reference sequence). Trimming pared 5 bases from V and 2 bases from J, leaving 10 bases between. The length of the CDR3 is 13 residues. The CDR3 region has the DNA TGTGCCAGCAGTACGCTAAATACCTACGAGCAGTACTTC. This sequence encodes CASSTLNTYEQYF.

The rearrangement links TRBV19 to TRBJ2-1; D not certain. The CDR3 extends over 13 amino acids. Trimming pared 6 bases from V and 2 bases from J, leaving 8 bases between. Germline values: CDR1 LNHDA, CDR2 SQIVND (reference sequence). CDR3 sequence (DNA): TGTGCCAGTAGCGCCGGAGCCTACAATGAGCAGTTCTTC. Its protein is CASSAGAYNEQFF.

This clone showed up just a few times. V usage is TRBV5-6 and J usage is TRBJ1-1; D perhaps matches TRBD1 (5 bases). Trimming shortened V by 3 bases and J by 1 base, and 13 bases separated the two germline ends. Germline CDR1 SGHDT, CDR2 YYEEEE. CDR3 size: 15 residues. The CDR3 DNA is TGTGCCAGCAGCTCCCCCGGGGGAGGGAACACTGAAGCTTTCTTT. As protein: CASSSPGGGNTEAFF.

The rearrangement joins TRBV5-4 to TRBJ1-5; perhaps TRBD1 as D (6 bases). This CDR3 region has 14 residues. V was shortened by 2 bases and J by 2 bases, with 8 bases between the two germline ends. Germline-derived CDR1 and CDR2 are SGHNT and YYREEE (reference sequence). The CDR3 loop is CASSFSGGNQPQHF. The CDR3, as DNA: TGTGCCAGCAGCTTTTCAGGGGGCAATCAGCCCCAGCATTTT.

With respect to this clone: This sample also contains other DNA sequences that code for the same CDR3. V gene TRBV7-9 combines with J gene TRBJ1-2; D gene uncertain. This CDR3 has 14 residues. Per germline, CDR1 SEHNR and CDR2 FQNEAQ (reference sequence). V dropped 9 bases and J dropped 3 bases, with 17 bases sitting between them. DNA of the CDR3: TGTGCCAGTACCGCAACCGGGAAATACTATGGCTACACCTTC. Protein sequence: CASTATGKYYGYTF.

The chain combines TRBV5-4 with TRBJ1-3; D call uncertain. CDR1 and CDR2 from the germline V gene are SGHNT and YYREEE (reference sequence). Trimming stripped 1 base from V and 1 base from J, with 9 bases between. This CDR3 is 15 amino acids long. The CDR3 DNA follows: TGTGCCAGCAGCTTGCCAGGAGGATCTGGAAACACCATATATTTT. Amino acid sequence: CASSLPGGSGNTIYF. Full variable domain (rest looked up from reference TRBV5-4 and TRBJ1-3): ETGVTQSPTHLIKTRGQQVTLRCSSQSGHNTVSWYQQALGQGPQFIFQYYREEENGRGNFPPRFSGLQFPNYSSELNVNALELDDSALYLCASSLPGGSGNTIYFGEGSWLTVV.

The CDR3 spells CASSLGSGSLYEQYF. Written as DNA, the CDR3 is TGTGCCAGCAGTTTGGGTAGCGGGAGCCTATACGAGCAGTACTTC. The chain couples TRBV27 to TRBJ2-7; 9 bases match TRBD2. The germline V gene has CDR1 MNHEY and CDR2 SMNVEV (reference sequence). The CDR3 has 15 amino acids. With V trimmed by 3 bases and J by 4 bases, 7 bases remained unmatched.

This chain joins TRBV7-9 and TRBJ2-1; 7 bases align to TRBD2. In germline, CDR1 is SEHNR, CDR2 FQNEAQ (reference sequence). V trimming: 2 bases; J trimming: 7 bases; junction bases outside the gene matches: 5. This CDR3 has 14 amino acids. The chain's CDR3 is CASSLFLAVNEQFF. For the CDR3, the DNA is TGTGCCAGCAGCTTATTCCTAGCGGTGAATGAGCAGTTCTTC.

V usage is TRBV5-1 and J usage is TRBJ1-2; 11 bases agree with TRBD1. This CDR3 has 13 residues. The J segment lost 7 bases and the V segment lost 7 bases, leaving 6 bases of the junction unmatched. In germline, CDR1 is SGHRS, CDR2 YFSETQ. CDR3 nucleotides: TGCGCCAGCGGCCCGGGACAGGGGGGTGGCTACACCTTC. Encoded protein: CASGPGQGGGYTF.